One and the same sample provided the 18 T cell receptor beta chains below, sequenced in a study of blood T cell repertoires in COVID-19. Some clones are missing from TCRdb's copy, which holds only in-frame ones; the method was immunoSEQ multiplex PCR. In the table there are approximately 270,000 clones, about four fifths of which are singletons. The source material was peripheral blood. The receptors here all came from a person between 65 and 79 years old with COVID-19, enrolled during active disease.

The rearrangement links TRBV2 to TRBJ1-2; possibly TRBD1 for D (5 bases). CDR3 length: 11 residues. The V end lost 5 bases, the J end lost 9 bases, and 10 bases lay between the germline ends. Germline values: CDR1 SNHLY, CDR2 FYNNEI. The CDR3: CASSNDRRYTF. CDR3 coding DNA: TGTGCCAGCAGTAATGACAGACGCTACACCTTC. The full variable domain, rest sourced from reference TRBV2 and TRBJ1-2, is EPEVTQTPSHQVTQMGQEVILRCVPISNHLYFYWYRQILGQKVEFLVSFYNNEISEKSEIFDDQFSVERPDGSNFTLKIRSTKLEDSAMYFCASSNDRRYTFGSGTRLTVV.

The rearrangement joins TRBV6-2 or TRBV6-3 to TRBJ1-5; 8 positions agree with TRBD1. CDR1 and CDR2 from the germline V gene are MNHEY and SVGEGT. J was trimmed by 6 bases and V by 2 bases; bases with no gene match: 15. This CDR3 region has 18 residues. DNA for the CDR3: TGTGCCAGCAGTTACCCCACCATACAGGGGGGTCGGAGTCAGCCCCAGCATTTT. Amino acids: CASSYPTIQGGRSQPQHF.

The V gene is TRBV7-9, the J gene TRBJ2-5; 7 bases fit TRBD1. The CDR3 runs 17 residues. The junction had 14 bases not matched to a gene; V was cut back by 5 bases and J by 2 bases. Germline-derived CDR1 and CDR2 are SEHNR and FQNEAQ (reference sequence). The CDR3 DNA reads TGTGCCAGCAGCATAACCGAGACAGGGTACCCTCAAGAGACCCAGTACTTC. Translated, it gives CASSITETGYPQETQYF.

CDR3 DNA: TGTGCCAGCAGTGCCCAGGTTTATGAAAAACTGTTTTTT. It is translated as CASSAQVYEKLFF. This chain connects TRBV25-1 to TRBJ1-4; D gene ambiguous. The CDR3 consists of 13 residues. The V gene's germline CDR1 is MGHDK and CDR2 SYGVNS. Trimming removed 4 bases at V and 6 bases at J, with 9 bases between.

The CDR3, as DNA: TGTGCCAGCAGCTTAGCCCTGGACAGGGGGAAACAGCCCCAGCATTTT. Translation gives CASSLALDRGKQPQHF. The chain is built from TRBV7-2 and TRBJ1-5; 10 bases fit TRBD1. Trimming at V came to 0 bases and at J to 7 bases, leaving 6 bases not matched to a gene. The CDR3 length is 16 residues. Germline V gene sequence: CDR1 SGHTA, CDR2 FQGNSA.

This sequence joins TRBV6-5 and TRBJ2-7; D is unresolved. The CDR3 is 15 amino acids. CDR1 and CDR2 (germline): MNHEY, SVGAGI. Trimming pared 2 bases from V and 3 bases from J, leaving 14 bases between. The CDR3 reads CASSYGGGSNYEQYF. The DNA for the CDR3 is TGTGCCAGCAGTTACGGTGGCGGAAGTAACTACGAGCAGTACTTC.

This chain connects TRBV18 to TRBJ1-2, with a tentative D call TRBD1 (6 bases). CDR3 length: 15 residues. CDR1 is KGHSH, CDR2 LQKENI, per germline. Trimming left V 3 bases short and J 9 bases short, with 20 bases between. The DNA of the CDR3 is TGTGCCAGCTCACCGGGGGCGGGGGCGCGAGACAGCTACACCTTC. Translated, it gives CASSPGAGARDSYTF.

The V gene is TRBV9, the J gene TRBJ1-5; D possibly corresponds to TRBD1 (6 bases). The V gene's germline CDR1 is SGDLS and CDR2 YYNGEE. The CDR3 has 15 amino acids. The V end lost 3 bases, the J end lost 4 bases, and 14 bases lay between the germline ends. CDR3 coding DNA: TGTGCCAGCAGCGGTGGGGGGGCAGATAATCAGCCCCAGCATTTT. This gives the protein CASSGGGADNQPQHF.

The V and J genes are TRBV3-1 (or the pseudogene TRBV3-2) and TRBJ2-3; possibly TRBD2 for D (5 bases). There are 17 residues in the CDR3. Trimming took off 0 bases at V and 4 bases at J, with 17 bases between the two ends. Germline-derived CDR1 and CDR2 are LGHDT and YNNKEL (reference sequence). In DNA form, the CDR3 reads TGTGCCAGCAGCCAAGAGTGGGGAGACCAGGCATCAGATACGCAGTATTTT. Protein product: CASSQEWGDQASDTQYF.

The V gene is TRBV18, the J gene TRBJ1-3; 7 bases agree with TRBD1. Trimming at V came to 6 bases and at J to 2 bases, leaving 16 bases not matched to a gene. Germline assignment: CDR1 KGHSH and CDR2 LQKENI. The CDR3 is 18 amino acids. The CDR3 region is CASSHQIDRVLTGNTIYF. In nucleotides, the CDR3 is TGTGCCAGCTCTCACCAAATTGACAGGGTTTTAACTGGAAACACCATATATTTT.

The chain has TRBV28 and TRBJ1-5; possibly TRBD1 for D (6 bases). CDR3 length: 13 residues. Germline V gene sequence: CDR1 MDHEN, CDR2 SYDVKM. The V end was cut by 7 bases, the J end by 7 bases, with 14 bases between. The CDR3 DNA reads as TGTGCCAGCAACCCGGACAGCCTACAGCCCCAGCATTTT. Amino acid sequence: CASNPDSLQPQHF. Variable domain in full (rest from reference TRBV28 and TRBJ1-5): DVKVTQSSRYLVKRTGEKVFLECVQDMDHENMFWYRQDPGLGLRLIYFSYDVKMKEKGDIPEGYSVSREKKERFSLILESASTNQTSMYLCASNPDSLQPQHFGDGTRLSIL.

DNA for the CDR3: TGTGCCACCAGTGATGCGACAGCCATAGACAATGAGCAGTTCTTC. Translated, it gives CATSDATAIDNEQFF. The chain couples TRBV24-1 to TRBJ2-1; TRBD1 is a possible D gene (5 bases). The CDR3 consists of 15 residues. Germline V CDR1 and CDR2: KGHDR, SFDVKD. Trimming cost V 3 bases and J 5 bases, with 13 bases left between them.

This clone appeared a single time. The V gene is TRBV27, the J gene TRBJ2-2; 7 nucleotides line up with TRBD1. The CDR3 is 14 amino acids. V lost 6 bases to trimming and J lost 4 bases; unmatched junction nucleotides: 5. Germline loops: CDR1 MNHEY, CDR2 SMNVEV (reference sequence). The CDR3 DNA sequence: TGTGCCAGCAGGACAGGGTCTCGCACCGGGGAGCTGTTTTTT. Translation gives CASRTGSRTGELFF.

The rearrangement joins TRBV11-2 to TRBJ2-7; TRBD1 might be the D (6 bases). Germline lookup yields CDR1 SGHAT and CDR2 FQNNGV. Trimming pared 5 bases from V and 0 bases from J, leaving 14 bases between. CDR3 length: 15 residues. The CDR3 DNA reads TGTGCCAGCAGCCCAAGACAGGCTAGCTCCTACGAGCAGTACTTC. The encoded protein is CASSPRQASSYEQYF.

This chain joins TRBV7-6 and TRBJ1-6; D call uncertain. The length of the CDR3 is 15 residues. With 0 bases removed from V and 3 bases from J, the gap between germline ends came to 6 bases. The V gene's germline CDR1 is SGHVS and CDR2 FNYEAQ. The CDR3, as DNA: TGTGCCAGCAGCTTAGCTGGCCACTATAATTCACCCCTCCACTTT. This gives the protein CASSLAGHYNSPLHF.

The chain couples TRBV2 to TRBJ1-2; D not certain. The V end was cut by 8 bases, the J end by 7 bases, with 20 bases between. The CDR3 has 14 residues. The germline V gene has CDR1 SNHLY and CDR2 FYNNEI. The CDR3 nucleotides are TGTGCCAGCGAGTCGCCTCACCCTGAACGTGGCTACACCTTC. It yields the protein CASESPHPERGYTF.

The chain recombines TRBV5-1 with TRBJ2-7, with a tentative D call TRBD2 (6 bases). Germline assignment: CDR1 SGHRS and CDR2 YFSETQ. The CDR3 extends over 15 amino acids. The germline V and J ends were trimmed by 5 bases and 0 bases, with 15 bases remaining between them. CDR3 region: CASRFLASSSYEQYF. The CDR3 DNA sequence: TGCGCCAGCAGATTCCTAGCGTCGAGCTCCTACGAGCAGTACTTC. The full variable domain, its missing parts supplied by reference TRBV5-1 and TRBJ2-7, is KAGVTQTPRYLIKTRGQQVTLSCSPISGHRSVSWYQQTPGQGLQFLFEYFSETQRNKGNFPGRFSGRQFSNSRSEMNVSTLELGDSALYLCASRFLASSSYEQYFGPGTRLTVT.

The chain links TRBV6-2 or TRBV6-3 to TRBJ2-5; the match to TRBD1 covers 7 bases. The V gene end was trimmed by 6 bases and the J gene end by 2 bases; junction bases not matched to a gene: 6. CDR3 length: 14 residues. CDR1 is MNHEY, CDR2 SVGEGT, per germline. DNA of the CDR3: TGTGCCAGCAGCTTCAGACAGGGTCAAGAGACCCAGTACTTC. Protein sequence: CASSFRQGQETQYF.